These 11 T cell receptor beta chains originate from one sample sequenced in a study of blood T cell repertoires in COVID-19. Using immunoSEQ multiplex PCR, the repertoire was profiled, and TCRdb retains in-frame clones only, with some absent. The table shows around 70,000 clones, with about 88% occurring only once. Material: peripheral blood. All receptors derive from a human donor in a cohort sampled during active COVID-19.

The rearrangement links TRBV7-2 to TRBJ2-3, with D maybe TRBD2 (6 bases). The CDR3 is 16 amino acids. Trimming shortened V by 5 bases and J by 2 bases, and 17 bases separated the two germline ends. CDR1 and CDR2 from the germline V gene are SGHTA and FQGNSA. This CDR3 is CASSRGTGQNTDTQYF. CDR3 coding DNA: TGTGCCAGCAGCCGTGGGACTGGGCAAAACACAGATACGCAGTATTTT.

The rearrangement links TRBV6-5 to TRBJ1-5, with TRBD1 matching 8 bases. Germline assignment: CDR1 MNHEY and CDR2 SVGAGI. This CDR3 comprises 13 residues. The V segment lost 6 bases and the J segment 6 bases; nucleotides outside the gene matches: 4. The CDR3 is CASSRTGTQPQHF. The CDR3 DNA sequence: TGTGCCAGCAGCCGGACAGGGACTCAGCCCCAGCATTTT.

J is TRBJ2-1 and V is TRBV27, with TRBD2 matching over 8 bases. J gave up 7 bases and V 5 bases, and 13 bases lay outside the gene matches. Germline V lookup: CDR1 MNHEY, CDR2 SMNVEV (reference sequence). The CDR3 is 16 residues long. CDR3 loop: CASSRTSSGRGNEQFF. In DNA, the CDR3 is TGTGCCAGCAGTCGGACGTCGAGCGGGAGAGGAAATGAGCAGTTCTTC.

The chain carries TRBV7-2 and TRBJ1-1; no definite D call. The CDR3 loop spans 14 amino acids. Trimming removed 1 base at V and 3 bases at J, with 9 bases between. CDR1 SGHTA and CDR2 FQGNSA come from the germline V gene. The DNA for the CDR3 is TGTGCCAGCAGCTTAGTTGGAGTTTACACTGAAGCTTTCTTT. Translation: CASSLVGVYTEAFF.

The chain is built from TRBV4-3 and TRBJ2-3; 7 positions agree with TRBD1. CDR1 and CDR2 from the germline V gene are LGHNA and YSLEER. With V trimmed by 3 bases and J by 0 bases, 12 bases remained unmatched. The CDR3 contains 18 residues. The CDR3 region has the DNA TGCGCCAGCAGCCAGAATGCTCGGACAGGTCGTAGCACAGATACGCAGTATTTT. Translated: CASSQNARTGRSTDTQYF.

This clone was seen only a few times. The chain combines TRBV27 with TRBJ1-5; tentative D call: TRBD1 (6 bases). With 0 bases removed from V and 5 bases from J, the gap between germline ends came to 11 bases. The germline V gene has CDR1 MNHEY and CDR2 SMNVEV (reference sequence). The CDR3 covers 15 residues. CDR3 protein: CASSLSNRVDQPQHF. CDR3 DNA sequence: TGTGCCAGCAGTTTATCAAACAGGGTTGATCAGCCCCAGCATTTT.

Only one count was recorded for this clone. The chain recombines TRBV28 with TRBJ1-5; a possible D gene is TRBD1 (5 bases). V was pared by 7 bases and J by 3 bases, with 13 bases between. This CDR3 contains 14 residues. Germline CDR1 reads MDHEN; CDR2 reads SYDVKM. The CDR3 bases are TGTGCCAGCAACCGGGACTTTAACAATCAGCCCCAGCATTTT. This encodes CASNRDFNNQPQHF.

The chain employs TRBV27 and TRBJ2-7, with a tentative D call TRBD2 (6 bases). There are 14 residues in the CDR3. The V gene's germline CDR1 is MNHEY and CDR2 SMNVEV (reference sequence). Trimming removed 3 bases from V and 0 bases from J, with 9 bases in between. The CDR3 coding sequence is TGTGCCAGCAGTTTCCGGGGGAGCTCCTACGAGCAGTACTTC. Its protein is CASSFRGSSYEQYF.

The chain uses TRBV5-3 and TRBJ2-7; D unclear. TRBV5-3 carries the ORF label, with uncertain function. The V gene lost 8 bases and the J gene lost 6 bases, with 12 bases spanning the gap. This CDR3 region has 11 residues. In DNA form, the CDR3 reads TGTGCCAGCCACCCCCAGTCCGAGCAGTACTTC. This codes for CASHPQSEQYF.

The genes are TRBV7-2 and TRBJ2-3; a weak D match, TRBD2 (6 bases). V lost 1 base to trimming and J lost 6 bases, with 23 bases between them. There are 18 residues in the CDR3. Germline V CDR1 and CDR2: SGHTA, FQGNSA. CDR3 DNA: TGTGCCAGCAGCTTAGAGGGACGGAGCGGGCGACGGGCTGATACGCAGTATTTT. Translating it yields CASSLEGRSGRRADTQYF.

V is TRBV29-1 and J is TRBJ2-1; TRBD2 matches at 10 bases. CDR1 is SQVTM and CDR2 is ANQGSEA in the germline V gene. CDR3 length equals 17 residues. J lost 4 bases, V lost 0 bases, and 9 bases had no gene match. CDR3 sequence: CSVEDRGLAGVYNEQFF. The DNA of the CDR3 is TGCAGCGTTGAAGATAGAGGGCTAGCGGGAGTATACAATGAGCAGTTCTTC.